A single sample is the source of the 9 T cell receptor beta chains below, sequenced in a study of OX40 agonist ivuxolimab in advanced cancers. Assay used: immunoSEQ multiplex PCR; TCRdb lists only in-frame clones, some missing. The sample includes 60,000 or so clones, roughly 88% of them seen just once. This specimen consisted of CD4+ or CD8+ T cells sorted from blood, obtained in a trial of the OX40 agonist ivuxolimab. These receptors came from an adult with an advanced solid tumor such as melanoma, head and neck, liver or kidney cancer.

V is TRBV5-6 and J is TRBJ1-6; 8 bases are a match to TRBD1. The CDR3 runs to 17 residues. The germline CDR1 and CDR2 sequences are SGHDT and YYEEEE. V lost 4 bases, J lost 0 bases, and 6 bases stayed unmatched. CDR3 sequence (DNA): TGTGCCAGCAGCACCAGACAGGGGAGCTCCTATAATTCACCCCTCCACTTT. This encodes CASSTRQGSSYNSPLHF.

The chain uses TRBV5-4 and TRBJ2-5; the D gene is possibly TRBD2 (5 bases). V gave up 6 bases and J gave up 7 bases, with 16 bases separating them. CDR1 and CDR2 (germline): SGHNT, YYREEE (reference sequence). The CDR3 is 13 residues long. CDR3 coding DNA: TGTGCCAGCACCCCAGGCGGTCGGGGGACCCAGTACTTC. Translating gives CASTPGGRGTQYF.

The gene calls are TRBV4-1 and TRBJ1-2; the D is unclear. The germline V gene encodes CDR1 MGHRA and CDR2 YSYEKL. The CDR3 runs 13 residues. Trimming left V 4 bases short and J 2 bases short, with 8 bases between. Here the CDR3 reads CASSLTGNYGYTF. The CDR3 nucleotides are TGCGCCAGCAGCCTAACTGGGAACTATGGCTACACCTTC.

This chain uses TRBV5-5 with TRBJ1-2; D unclear. The CDR3 runs 15 residues. Per germline, CDR1 SGHKS and CDR2 YYEKEE (reference sequence). The V end was cut by 0 bases, the J end by 5 bases, with 14 bases between. CDR3 loop: CASSLDRSYLYGYTF. CDR3 nucleotides: TGTGCCAGCAGCTTGGACCGATCCTACCTTTATGGCTACACCTTC.

V usage is TRBV6-5 and J usage is TRBJ2-7, with D possibly being TRBD2 (6 bases). This CDR3 region has 15 residues. V dropped 10 bases and J dropped 0 bases, with 19 bases sitting between them. CDR1 is MNHEY, CDR2 SVGAGI, per germline. The CDR3 bases are TGTGCCACAACCCGGCGGGGTGGGGGCTCCTACGAGCAGTACTTC. It is translated as CATTRRGGGSYEQYF.

The rearrangement uses TRBV27 and TRBJ1-4; 8 positions agree with TRBD1. The CDR3 totals 16 residues. Germline V lookup: CDR1 MNHEY, CDR2 SMNVEV (reference sequence). Unmatched junction bases numbered 13, after V lost 6 bases and J lost 7 bases. The CDR3 is CASRSLQGGYGEKLFF. CDR3 nucleotide sequence: TGTGCCAGCAGATCCTTACAGGGGGGGTATGGTGAAAAACTGTTTTTT.

This clone was picked up one time. The chain employs TRBV6-1 and TRBJ1-6; 8 bases map to TRBD1. After removal of 6 bases from V and 7 bases from J, the junction contained 2 bases not matched to a gene. The CDR3 covers 13 residues. From germline, CDR1 is MNHNS and CDR2 SASEGT. The CDR3, as DNA: TGTGCCAGCAGCGACAGGGGAAATTCACCCCTCCACTTT. It is translated as CASSDRGNSPLHF.

DNA of the CDR3: TGTGCCAGTAGTATAGCTCGACAGGGGGCGAGAGAGACCCAGTACTTC. Its translation: CASSIARQGARETQYF. V usage is TRBV19 and J usage is TRBJ2-5; 10 nucleotides agree with TRBD1. The CDR3 runs 16 residues. V shed 1 base and J 4 bases; nucleotides not matched to a gene: 6. Per the germline V gene, CDR1 is LNHDA and CDR2 is SQIVND (reference sequence).

The V call is TRBV18, the J call TRBJ2-5, with 7 positions matching TRBD1. With V trimmed by 2 bases and J by 0 bases, 3 bases remained unmatched. This CDR3 is 15 amino acids long. Germline assignment: CDR1 KGHSH and CDR2 LQKENI. CDR3 DNA sequence: TGTGCCAGCTCACCAAGACAGGGACACCAAGAGACCCAGTACTTC. Translating it yields CASSPRQGHQETQYF.